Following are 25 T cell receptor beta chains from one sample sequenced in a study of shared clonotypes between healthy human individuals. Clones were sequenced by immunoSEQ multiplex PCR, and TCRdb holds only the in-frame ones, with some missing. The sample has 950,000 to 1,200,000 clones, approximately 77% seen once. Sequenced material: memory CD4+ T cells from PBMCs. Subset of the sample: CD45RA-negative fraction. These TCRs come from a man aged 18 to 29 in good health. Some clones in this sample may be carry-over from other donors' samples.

Here the CDR3 DNA reads TGTGCCAGTAGTCTTCTAGGACCAGGGAACGGTCAGCCCCAGCATTTT. Its translation: CASSLLGPGNGQPQHF. The gene calls are TRBV19 and TRBJ1-5; TRBD1 might be the D (5 bases). Trimming left V 5 bases short and J 6 bases short, with 20 bases between. Germline-derived CDR1 and CDR2 are LNHDA and SQIVND (reference sequence). The CDR3 is 16 residues long.

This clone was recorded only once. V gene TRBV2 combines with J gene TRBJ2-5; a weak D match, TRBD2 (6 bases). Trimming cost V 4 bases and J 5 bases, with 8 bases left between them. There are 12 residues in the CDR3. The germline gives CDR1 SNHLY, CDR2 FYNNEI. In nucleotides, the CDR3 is TGTGCCAGCAGTGGACTAGTGGAGACCCAGTACTTC. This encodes CASSGLVETQYF.

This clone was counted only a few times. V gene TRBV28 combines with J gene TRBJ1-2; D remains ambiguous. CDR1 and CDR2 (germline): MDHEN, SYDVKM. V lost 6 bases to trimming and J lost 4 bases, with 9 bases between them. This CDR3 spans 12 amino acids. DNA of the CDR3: TGTGCCAGCAGCGGGGTTGGCTATGGCTACACCTTC. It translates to CASSGVGYGYTF.

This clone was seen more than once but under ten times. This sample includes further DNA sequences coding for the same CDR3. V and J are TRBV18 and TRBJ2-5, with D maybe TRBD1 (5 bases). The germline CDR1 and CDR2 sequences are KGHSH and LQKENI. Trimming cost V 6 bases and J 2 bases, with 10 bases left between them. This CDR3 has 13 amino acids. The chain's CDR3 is CASSRGQQETQYF. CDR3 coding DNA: TGTGCCAGCTCCCGCGGACAACAAGAGACCCAGTACTTC. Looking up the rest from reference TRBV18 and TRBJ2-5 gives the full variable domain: NAGVMQNPRHLVRRRGQEARLRCSPMKGHSHVYWYRQLPEEGLKFMVYLQKENIIDESGMPKERFSAEFPKEGPSILRIQQVVRGDSAAYFCASSRGQQETQYFGPGTRLLVL.

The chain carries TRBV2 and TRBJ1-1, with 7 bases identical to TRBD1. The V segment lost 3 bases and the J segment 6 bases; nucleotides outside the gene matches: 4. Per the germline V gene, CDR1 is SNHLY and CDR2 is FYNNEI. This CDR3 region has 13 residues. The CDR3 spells CASSDRGEAEAFF. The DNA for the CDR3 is TGTGCCAGCAGTGACAGGGGGGAAGCTGAAGCTTTCTTT.

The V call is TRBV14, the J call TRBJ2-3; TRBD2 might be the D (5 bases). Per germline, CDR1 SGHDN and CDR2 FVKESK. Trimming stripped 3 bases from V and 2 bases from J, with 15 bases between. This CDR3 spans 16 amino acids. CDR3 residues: CASSHRGWVDTDTQYF. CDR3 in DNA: TGTGCCAGCAGCCACCGAGGGTGGGTGGACACAGATACGCAGTATTTT.

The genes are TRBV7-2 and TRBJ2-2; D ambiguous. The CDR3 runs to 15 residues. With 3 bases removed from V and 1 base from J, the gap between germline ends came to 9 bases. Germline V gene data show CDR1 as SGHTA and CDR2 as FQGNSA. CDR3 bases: TGTGCCAGCAGCTTGAGGAGCCGGAACACCGGGGAGCTGTTTTTT. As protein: CASSLRSRNTGELFF. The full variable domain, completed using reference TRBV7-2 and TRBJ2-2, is GAGVSQSPSNKVTEKGKDVELRCDPISGHTALYWYRQSLGQGLEFLIYFQGNSAPDKSGLPSDRFSAERTGGSVSTLTIQRTQQEDSAVYLCASSLRSRNTGELFFGEGSRLTVL.

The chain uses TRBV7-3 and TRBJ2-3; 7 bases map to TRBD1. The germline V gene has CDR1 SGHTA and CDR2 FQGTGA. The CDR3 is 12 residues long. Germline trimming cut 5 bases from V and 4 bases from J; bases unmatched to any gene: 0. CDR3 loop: CASSTGADTQYF. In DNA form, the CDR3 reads TGTGCCAGCAGCACAGGGGCAGATACGCAGTATTTT. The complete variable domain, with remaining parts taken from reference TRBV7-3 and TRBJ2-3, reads GAGVSQTPSNKVTEKGKYVELRCDPISGHTALYWYRQSLGQGPEFLIYFQGTGAADDSGLPNDRFFAVRPEGSVSTLKIQRTERGDSAVYLCASSTGADTQYFGPGTRLTVL.

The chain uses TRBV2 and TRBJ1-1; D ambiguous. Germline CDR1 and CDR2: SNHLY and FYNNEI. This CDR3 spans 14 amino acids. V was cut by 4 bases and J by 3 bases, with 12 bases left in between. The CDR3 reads CASSGEGWDTEAFF. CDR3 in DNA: TGTGCCAGCAGTGGTGAAGGGTGGGACACTGAAGCTTTCTTT. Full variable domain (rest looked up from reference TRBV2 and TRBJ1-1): EPEVTQTPSHQVTQMGQEVILRCVPISNHLYFYWYRQILGQKVEFLVSFYNNEISEKSEIFDDQFSVERPDGSNFTLKIRSTKLEDSAMYFCASSGEGWDTEAFFGQGTRLTVV.

CDR3 coding DNA: TGCGCCAGCAGCCCGGGGACTAGCGGGAGGGCCTACGAGCAGTACTTC. Translation: CASSPGTSGRAYEQYF. V is TRBV5-1 and J is TRBJ2-7, with 16 nucleotides matching TRBD2. The CDR3 extends over 16 amino acids. Germline-derived CDR1 and CDR2 are SGHRS and YFSETQ. V was pared by 4 bases and J by 2 bases, with 3 bases of the junction left unmatched.

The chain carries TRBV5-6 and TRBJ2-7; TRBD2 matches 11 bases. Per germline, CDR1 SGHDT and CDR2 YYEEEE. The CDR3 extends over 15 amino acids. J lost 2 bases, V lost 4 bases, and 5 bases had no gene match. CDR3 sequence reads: CASSRGTSGTYEQYF. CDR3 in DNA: TGTGCCAGCAGCCGGGGGACTAGCGGCACCTACGAGCAGTACTTC.

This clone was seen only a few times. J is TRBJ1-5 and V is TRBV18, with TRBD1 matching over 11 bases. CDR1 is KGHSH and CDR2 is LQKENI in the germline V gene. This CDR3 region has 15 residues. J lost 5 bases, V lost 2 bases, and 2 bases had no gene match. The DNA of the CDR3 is TGTGCCAGCTCACCAGGGACAGGGGGGGATCAGCCCCAGCATTTT. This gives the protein CASSPGTGGDQPQHF.

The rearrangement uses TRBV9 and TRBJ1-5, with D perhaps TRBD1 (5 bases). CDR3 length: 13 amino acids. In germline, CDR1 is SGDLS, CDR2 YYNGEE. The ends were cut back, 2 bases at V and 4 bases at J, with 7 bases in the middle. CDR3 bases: TGTGCCAGCAGCGTGGGGACGAATCAGCCCCAGCATTTT. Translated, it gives CASSVGTNQPQHF. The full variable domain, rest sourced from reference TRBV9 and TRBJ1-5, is DSGVTQTPKHLITATGQRVTLRCSPRSGDLSVYWYQQSLDQGLQFLIQYYNGEERAKGNILERFSAQQFPDLHSELNLSSLELGDSALYFCASSVGTNQPQHFGDGTRLSIL.

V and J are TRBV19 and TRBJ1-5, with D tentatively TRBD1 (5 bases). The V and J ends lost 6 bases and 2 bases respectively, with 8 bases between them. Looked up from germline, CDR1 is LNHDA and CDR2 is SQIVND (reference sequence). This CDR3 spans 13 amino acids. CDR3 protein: CASRGPGNQPQHF. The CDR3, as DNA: TGTGCCAGTAGGGGGCCAGGCAATCAGCCCCAGCATTTT.

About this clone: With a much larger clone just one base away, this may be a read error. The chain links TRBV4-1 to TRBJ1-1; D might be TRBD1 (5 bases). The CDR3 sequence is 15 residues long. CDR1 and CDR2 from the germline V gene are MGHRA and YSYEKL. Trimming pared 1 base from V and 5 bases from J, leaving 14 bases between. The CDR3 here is CASSQGTLRGTEAFF. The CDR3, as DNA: TGCGCCAGCAGCCAAGGGACACTGCGAGGAACTGAAGCTTTCTTT.

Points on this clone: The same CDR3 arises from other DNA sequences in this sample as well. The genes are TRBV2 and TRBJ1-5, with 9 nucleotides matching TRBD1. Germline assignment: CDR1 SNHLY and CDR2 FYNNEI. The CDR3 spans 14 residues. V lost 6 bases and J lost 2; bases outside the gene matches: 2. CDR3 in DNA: TGTGCCAGCAGGGACAGGGGCGGCAATCAGCCCCAGCATTTT. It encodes CASRDRGGNQPQHF.

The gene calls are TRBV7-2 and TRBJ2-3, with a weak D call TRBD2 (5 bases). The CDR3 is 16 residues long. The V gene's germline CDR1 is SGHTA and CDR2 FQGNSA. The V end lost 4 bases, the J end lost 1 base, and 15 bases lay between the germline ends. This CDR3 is CASSSFLGSGTDTQYF. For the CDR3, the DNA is TGTGCCAGCAGCTCATTTCTGGGTAGCGGCACAGATACGCAGTATTTT.

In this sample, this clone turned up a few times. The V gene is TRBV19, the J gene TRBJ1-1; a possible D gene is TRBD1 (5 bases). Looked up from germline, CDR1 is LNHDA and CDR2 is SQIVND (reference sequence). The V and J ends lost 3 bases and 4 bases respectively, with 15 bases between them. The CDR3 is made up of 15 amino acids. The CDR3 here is CASSIRDPGGTEAFF. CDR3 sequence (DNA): TGTGCCAGTAGTATCCGGGACCCGGGTGGCACTGAAGCTTTCTTT. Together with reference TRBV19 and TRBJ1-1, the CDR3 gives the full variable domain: DGGITQSPKYLFRKEGQNVTLSCEQNLNHDAMYWYRQDPGQGLRLIYYSQIVNDFQKGDIAEGYSVSREKKESFPLTVTSAQKNPTAFYLCASSIRDPGGTEAFFGQGTRLTVV.

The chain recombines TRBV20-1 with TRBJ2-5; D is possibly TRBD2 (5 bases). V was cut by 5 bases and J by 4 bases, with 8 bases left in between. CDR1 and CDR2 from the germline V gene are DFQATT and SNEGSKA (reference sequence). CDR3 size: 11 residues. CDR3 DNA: TGCAGTGCTGGCGGGTCAGAGACCCAGTACTTC. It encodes CSAGGSETQYF.

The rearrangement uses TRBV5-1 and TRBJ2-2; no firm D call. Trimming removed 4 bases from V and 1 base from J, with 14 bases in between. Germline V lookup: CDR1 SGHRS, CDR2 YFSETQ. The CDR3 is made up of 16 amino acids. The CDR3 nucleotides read TGCGCCAGCAGCACCGGACGGAACCTGAACACCGGGGAGCTGTTTTTT. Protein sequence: CASSTGRNLNTGELFF.

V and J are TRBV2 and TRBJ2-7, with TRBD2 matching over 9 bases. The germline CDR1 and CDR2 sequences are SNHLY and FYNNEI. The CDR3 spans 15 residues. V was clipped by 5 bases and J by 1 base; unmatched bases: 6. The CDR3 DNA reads TGTGCCAGCAGTAAACTAGCGGGCGTATCCTACGAGCAGTACTTC. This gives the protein CASSKLAGVSYEQYF.

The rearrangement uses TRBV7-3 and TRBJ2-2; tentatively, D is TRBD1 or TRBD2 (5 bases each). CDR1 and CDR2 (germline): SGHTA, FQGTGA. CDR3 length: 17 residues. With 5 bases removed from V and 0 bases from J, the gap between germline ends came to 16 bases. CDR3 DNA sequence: TGTGCCAGCAGCCCCTACCGGGACCGCGCGAACACCGGGGAGCTGTTTTTT. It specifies CASSPYRDRANTGELFF.

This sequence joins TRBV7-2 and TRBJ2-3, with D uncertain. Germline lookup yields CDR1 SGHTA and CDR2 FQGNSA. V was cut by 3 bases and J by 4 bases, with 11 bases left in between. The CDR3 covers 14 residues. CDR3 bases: TGTGCCAGCAGCTTGGTGGATTGGGCAGATACGCAGTATTTT. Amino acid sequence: CASSLVDWADTQYF.

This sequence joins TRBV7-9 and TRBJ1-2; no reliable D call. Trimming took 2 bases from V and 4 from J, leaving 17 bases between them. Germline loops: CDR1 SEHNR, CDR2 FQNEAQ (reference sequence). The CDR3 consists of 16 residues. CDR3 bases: TGTGCCAGCAGCTTATGGGCCGGGCCGGACCGCTATGGCTACACCTTC. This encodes CASSLWAGPDRYGYTF.

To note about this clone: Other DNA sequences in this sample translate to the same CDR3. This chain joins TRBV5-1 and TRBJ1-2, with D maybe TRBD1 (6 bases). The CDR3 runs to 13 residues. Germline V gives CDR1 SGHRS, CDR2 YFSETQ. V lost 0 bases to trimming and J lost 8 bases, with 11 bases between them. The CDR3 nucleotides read TGCGCCAGCAGCTTGGCACAGGGAGACGGCTACACCTTC. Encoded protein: CASSLAQGDGYTF.